This TCR beta chain came from a study of blood T cell repertoires in COVID-19. Some clones are missing from TCRdb's copy, which holds only in-frame ones; the method was immunoSEQ multiplex PCR. The sample comprises around 140,000 clones, around 80% of which are singletons, and about 2.3% rests with the top ten. Germline V gene data show CDR1 as LNHNV and CDR2 as YYDKDF (reference sequence). The CDR3 spans 15 residues. Trimming cost V 3 bases and J 4 bases, with 12 bases left between them. Sequencing used PBMCs or T cells enriched from blood (not recorded which). The sequence was obtained from a man aged 35-49 years with acute COVID-19. The genes are TRBV15 and TRBJ1-4, with D possibly TRBD1 on 6 matching bases. The CDR3 DNA is TGTGCCACCAGCAGGGGGGCGGGGGATAATGAAAAACTGTTTTTT. This sequence encodes CATSRGAGDNEKLFF.